The 7 T cell receptor beta chains presented below share a single source sample, sequenced in a study of T cells in Graves' hyperthyroidism and ophthalmopathy. Authors of the study amplified TCR beta CDR3 regions from RNA transcripts. A set of HTBI primers served as the primers for a first-round RT-PCR of the TCR CDR3. TCRdb re-called the multiplex PCR reads through MiXCR, storing one row per CDR3 protein. Among under 350,000 distinct CDR3 sequences, about 18% were seen once, and the ten largest hold roughly 53%. Sequencing was done on a sample of blood. The source is a woman aged 55-75 years with Graves' ophthalmopathy.

This chain connects TRBV10-1 to TRBJ2-7; D gene uncertain. V shed 7 bases and J shed 5 bases, with 12 bases lying between them. Germline CDR1 and CDR2: WNHNN and SYGVQD (reference sequence). CDR3 length equals 12 residues. The CDR3 DNA sequence: TGCGCCAGCACCCCAGGTGTAGACGAGCAGTACTTC. Translating gives CASTPGVDEQYF.

At least ten counts were recorded for this clonotype. The chain is built from TRBV28 and TRBJ2-7; 11 bases align to TRBD2. Germline values: CDR1 MDHEN, CDR2 SYDVKM. The CDR3 is 17 amino acids. The V and J ends lost 4 bases and 6 bases, in that order; junction bases with no gene match: 14. CDR3 DNA sequence: TGTGCCAGCAGTTCCCATAGCGGGAGGGCGAGCATCGGCGAGCAGTACTTC. Translation: CASSSHSGRASIGEQYF.

Turning to this clonotype: A read error may be the cause here, since a much bigger clone is one base away. This rearrangement joins TRBV18 to TRBJ1-5, with 8 bases identical to TRBD1. The length of the CDR3 is 14 residues. The V segment lost 6 bases and the J segment 3 bases; nucleotides outside the gene matches: 4. Germline V gene sequence: CDR1 KGHSH, CDR2 LQKENI. The CDR3 loop reads CASSSTGDNQPQHF. In nucleotides, the CDR3 is TGTGCCAGCTCGTCGACAGGGGACAATCAGCCCCAGCATTTT.

The rearrangement links TRBV20-1 to TRBJ1-3; D is unclear. This CDR3 spans 17 amino acids. The germline CDR1 and CDR2 sequences are DFQATT and SNEGSKA (reference sequence). With 2 bases removed from V and 0 bases from J, the gap between germline ends came to 17 bases. In DNA, the CDR3 is TGCAGTGCTAGAAACCGTGGGCACAGCCCCTCTGGAAACACCATATATTTT. This gives the protein CSARNRGHSPSGNTIYF.

A few counts support this clonotype. This is likely a read error, given that the CDR3 carries no conserved phenylalanine or tryptophan at its end. J is TRBJ2-5 and V is TRBV13; possibly TRBD1 for D (5 bases). The CDR3 length is 14 residues. V lost 4 bases and J lost 3, with 12 bases in between. Germline V gene data show CDR1 as PRHDT and CDR2 as FYEKMQ (reference sequence). Written as DNA, the CDR3 is TGTGCCAGCAGCTATAGGGGTAGAGAAGAGACCCAGTACCTC. Translation gives CASSYRGREETQYL.

This clonotype was counted at least ten times. The rearrangement links TRBV18 to TRBJ2-2; D uncertain. Germline values: CDR1 KGHSH, CDR2 LQKENI. Between the trimmed V and J ends, which lost 2 bases and 7 bases, there was a span of 5 bases. This CDR3 spans 12 amino acids. The CDR3 here is CASSPSVGELFF. In nucleotides, the CDR3 is TGTGCCAGCTCACCATCAGTCGGGGAGCTGTTTTTT.

This clonotype was seen many times. V is TRBV28 and J is TRBJ2-7; 8 bases are shared with TRBD2. Germline CDR1 MDHEN, CDR2 SYDVKM. J was trimmed by 3 bases and V by 3 bases; bases with no gene match: 16. This CDR3 region has 18 residues. CDR3 bases: TGTGCCAGCAGTTTGGCCGGTTCGAGCGGGAGATCTCGCTACGAGCAGTACTTC. Translated: CASSLAGSSGRSRYEQYF.